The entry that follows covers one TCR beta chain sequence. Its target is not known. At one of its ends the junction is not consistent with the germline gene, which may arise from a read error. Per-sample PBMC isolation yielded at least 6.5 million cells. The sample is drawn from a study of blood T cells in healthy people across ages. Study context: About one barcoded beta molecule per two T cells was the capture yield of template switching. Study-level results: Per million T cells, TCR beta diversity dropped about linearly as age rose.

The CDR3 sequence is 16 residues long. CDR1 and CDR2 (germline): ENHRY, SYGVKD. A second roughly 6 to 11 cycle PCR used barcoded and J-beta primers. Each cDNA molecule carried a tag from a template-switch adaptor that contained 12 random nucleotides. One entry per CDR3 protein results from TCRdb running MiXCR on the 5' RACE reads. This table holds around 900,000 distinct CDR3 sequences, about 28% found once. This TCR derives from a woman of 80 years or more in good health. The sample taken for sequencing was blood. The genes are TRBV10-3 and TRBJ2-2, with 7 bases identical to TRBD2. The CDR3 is CAVSESAGRDTGELFF. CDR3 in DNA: TGTGCCGTCAGTGAGTCTGCAGGGAGGGACACCGGGGAGCTGTTTTTT.